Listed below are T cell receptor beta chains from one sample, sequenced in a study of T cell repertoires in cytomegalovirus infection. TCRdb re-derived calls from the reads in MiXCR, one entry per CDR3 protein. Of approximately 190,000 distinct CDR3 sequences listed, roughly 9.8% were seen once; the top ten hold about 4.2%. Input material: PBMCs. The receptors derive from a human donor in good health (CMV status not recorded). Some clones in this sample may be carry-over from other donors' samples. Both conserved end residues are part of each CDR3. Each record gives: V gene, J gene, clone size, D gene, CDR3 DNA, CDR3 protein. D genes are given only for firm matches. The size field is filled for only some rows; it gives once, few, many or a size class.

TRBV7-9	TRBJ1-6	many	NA	TGTGCCAGCAGCTTAGCGCTTCGACTCAAAAATTCACCCCTCCACTTT	CASSLALRLKNSPLHF
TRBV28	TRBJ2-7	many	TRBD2	TGTGCCAGCAGTTGGGCGGGAGCGTACGAGCAGTACTTC	CASSWAGAYEQYF
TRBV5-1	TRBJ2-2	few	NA	TGCGCCAGCAGCTTGGGGTCGGGGCCCGGGGAGCTGTTTTTT	CASSLGSGPGELFF
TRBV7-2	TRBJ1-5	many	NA	TGTGCCAGCAGCCCGAGGGGGGGGAGCAATCAGCCCCAGCATTTT	CASSPRGGSNQPQHF
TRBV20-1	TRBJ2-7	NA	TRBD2	TGCAGTGCTAGAGATCCGGTAGCGGGCAGCTCCTACGAGCAGTACTTC	CSARDPVAGSSYEQYF
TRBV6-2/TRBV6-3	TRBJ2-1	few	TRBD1	TGTGCCAGCAGCCCCGGGACAGGTGTCTATGAGCAGTTCTTC	CASSPGTGVYEQFF
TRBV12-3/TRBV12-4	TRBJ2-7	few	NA	TGTGCCAGCAGTTTTTGGCCAGCCTACGAGCAGTACTTC	CASSFWPAYEQYF
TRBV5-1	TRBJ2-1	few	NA	TGCGCCAGCAGCCAGGGGGGGGGTGGGGGATACAATGAGCAGTTCTTC	CASSQGGGGGYNEQFF
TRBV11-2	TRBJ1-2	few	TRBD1	TGTGCCAGCAGCCCGAACAGGGGGCATGGCTACACCTTC	CASSPNRGHGYTF
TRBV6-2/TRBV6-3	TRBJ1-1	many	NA	TGTGCCAGCAGTTACTCAATAAAAATGACGGGGAACACTGAAGCTTTCTTT	CASSYSIKMTGNTEAFF
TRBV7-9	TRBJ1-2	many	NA	TGTGCCAGCAGCGCGGAGGGCTACACCTTC	CASSAEGYTF
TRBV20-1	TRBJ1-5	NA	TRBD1	TGCAGTGCTAGAGACTACTTGGACAGGTATCAGCCCCAGCATTTT	CSARDYLDRYQPQHF
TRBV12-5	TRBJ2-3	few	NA	TGTGCTAGTGGTTTCCAGAATACGCAGTATTTT	CASGFQNTQYF
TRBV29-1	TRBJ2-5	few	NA	TGCAGCGTCCGGGTCCTCCAAGAGACCCAGTACTTC	CSVRVLQETQYF
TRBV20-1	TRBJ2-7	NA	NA	TGCAGTGCTACGGTGGGTCCCCGGGCCTACGAGCAGTACTTC	CSATVGPRAYEQYF
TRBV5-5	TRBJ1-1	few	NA	TGTGCCGCGAGTACAGCGGGGGTGAACACTGAAGCTTTCTTT	CAASTAGVNTEAFF
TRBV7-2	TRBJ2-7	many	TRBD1	TGTGCCAGCAGCAAGGACAGGTACTCCTACGAGCAGTACTTC	CASSKDRYSYEQYF
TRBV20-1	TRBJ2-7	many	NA	TGCAGTGCCCAGCAGGGCGGGGCCACTATCGAGCAGTACTTC	CSAQQGGATIEQYF
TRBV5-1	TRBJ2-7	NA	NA	TGCGCCAGCAGCTTTGGGCGGGGATTTTCCTACGAGCAGTACTTC	CASSFGRGFSYEQYF
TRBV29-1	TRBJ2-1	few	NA	TGCAGCGTTGGTCTTATAACAAGCTCCTACAATGAGCAGTTCTTC	CSVGLITSSYNEQFF
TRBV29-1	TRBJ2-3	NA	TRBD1	TGCAGCGTGGAGGGACAGGGGGTTTCAGATACGCAGTATTTT	CSVEGQGVSDTQYF
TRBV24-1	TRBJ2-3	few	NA	TGTGCCACCAGTGATTTGTACAACACAGATACGCAGTATTTT	CATSDLYNTDTQYF
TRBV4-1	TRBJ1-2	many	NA	TGCGCCAGCAGCCAAGATCCGGGAGACCGCTATGGCTACACCTTC	CASSQDPGDRYGYTF
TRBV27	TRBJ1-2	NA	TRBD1	TGTGCCAGCAGGGGGACAGGGCGAGGGGTCTATGGCTACACCTTC	CASRGTGRGVYGYTF
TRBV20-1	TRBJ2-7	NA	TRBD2	TGCAGTGCTAGGAGACTAGCTTCCAACGAGCAGTACTTC	CSARRLASNEQYF
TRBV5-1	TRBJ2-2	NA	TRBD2	TGCGCCAGCAGCGATAAGCGGGATAACACCGGGGAGCTGTTTTTT	CASSDKRDNTGELFF
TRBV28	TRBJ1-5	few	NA	TGTGCCAGCAGGGCCGCAGGGCCGGGTTGGCCCCAGCATTTT	CASRAAGPGWPQHF
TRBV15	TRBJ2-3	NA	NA	TGTGCCACCAGCAGAGATGATTGGGGGGCCGGAGATACGCAGTATTTT	CATSRDDWGAGDTQYF
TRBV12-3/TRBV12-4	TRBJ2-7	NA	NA	TGTGCCAGCAGTGACTACTACGAGCAGTACTTC	CASSDYYEQYF
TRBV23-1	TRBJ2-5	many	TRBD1	TGCGCCAGCAGTCAATCGGGCAGGGGGCCCTGCGGGACCCAGTACTTC	CASSQSGRGPCGTQYF
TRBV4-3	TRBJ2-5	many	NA	TGCGCCAGCAGCCAACGAGCGGGCGGGCAGACCCAGTACTTC	CASSQRAGGQTQYF
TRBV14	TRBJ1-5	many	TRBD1	TGTGCCAGCAGCCAAGTTACAGGGGATCAGCCCCAGCATTTT	CASSQVTGDQPQHF
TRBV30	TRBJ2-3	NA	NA	TGTGCCTGGAGTGTAGCTGGATACACATATACGCAGTATTTT	CAWSVAGYTYTQYF
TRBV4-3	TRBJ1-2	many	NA	TGCGCCAGCAGCCAGGCGGGAGGCGGCTATGGCTACACCTTC	CASSQAGGGYGYTF
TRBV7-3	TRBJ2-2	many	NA	TGTGCCAGCAGCTTACTTCCTACCGCGAACACCGGGGAGCTGTTTTTT	CASSLLPTANTGELFF
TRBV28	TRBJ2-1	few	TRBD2	TGTGCCAGCAGTTCCCTCCGGGAGGACAATGAGCAGTTCTTC	CASSSLREDNEQFF
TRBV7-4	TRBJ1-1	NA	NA	TGTGCCAGCAGCCTACCCCCACAGGGATCGAACACTGAAGCTTTCTTT	CASSLPPQGSNTEAFF
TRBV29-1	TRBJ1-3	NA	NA	TGCAGCGTTGAAGTATTCTCTGGAAACACCATATATTTT	CSVEVFSGNTIYF
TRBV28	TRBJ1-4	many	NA	TGTGCCAGCAGTTTATCCACAGGGCCAAATGAAAAACTGTTTTTT	CASSLSTGPNEKLFF
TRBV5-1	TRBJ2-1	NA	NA	TGCGCCAGCAGCCCCGAGGCGTCGGCGGATGAGCAGTTCTTC	CASSPEASADEQFF
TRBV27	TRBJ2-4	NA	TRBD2	TGTGCCAGCAGTCCCCTCGGACTAGCGGGGGGAAAAAACATTCAGTACTTC	CASSPLGLAGGKNIQYF
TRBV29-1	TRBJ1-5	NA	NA	TGCAGCGTTCATTCAGGGGTACTCAATCAGCCCCAGCATTTT	CSVHSGVLNQPQHF
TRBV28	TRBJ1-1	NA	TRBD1	TGTGCCAGCAGTCGGGACAGGGTGAATGCTTTCTTT	CASSRDRVNAFF
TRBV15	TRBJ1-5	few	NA	TGTGCCACCAGCAGAGATGGGGGTTCGCGCAATCAGCCCCAGCATTTT	CATSRDGGSRNQPQHF
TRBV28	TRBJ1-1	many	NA	TGTGCCAGCAGTTTAAGGGTCAGGACTGAAGCTTTCTTT	CASSLRVRTEAFF
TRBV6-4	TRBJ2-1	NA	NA	TGTGCCAGCAGTCCGAGGGGGGCTAGCTCCTACAATGAGCAGTTCTTC	CASSPRGASSYNEQFF
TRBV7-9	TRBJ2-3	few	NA	TGTGCCAGCAGCCTCGAAGGAGCCTCTAGCACAGATACGCAGTATTTT	CASSLEGASSTDTQYF
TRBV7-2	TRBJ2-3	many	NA	TGTGCCAGCAGCTACAGTGGAACAGATACGCAGTATTTT	CASSYSGTDTQYF
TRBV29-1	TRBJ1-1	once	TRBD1	TGCAGCGTCGGGACAGTTATGAACACTGAAGCTTTCTTT	CSVGTVMNTEAFF
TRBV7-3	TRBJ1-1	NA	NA	TGTGCCGCTGGTTGGGACGGGAGCACTGAAGCTTTCTTT	CAAGWDGSTEAFF
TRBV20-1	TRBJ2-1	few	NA	TGCAGCGCTCGGGCAGGCAGTGAAATCGGGCAGTTCTTC	CSARAGSEIGQFF
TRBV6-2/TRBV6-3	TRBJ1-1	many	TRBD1	TGTGCCAGCATCGAAACAGGGGGCTTGGTGAACACTGAAGCTTTCTTT	CASIETGGLVNTEAFF
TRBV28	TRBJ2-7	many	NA	TGTGCCCCGGGCTTCTACGAGCAGTACTTC	CAPGFYEQYF
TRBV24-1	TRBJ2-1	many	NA	TGTGCCACCTCCCGTGGGGATGAGCAGTTCTTC	CATSRGDEQFF
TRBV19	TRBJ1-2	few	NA	TGTGCCAGTGGCACTTATGGCTACACCTTC	CASGTYGYTF